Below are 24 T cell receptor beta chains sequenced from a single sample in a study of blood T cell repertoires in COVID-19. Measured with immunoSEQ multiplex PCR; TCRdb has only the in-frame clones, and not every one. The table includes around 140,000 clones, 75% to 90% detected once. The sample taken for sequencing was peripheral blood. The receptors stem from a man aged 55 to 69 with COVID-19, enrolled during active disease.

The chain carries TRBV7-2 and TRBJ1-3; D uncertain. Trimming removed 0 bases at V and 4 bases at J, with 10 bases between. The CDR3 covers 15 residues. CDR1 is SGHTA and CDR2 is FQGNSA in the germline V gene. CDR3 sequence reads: CASSLAIQAGNTIYF. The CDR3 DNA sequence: TGTGCCAGCAGCTTAGCGATCCAAGCGGGAAACACCATATATTTT.

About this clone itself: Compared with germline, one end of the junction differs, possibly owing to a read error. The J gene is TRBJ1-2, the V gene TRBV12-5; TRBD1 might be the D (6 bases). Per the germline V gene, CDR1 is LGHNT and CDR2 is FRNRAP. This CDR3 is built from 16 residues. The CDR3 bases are TGTGCTAGTGGTCTGGTCCCAGGGGCCCAAAACTATGGCTACACCTTC. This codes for CASGLVPGAQNYGYTF.

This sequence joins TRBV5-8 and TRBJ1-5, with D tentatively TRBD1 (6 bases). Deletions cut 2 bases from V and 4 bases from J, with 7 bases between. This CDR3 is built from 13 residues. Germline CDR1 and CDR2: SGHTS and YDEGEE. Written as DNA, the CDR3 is TGTGCCAGCAGCTTCGGACAGAATCAGCCCCAGCATTTT. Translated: CASSFGQNQPQHF.

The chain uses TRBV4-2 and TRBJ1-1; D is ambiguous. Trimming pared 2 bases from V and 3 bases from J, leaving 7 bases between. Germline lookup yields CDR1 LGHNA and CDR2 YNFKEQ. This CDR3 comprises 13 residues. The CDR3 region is CASSQKGDTEAFF. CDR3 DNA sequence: TGTGCCAGCAGCCAAAAGGGAGACACTGAAGCTTTCTTT.

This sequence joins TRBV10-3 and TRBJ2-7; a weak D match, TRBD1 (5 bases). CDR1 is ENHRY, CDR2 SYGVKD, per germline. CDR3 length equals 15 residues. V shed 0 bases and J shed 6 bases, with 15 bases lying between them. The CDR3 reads CAISESGQGYGEQYF. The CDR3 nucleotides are TGTGCCATCAGTGAGTCCGGGCAGGGATACGGCGAGCAGTACTTC.

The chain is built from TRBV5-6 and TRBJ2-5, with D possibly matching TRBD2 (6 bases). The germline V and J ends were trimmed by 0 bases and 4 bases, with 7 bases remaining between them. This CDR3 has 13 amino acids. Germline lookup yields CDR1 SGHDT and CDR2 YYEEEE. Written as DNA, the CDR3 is TGTGCCAGCAGCTTGGCCGGGGGAGAGACCCAGTACTTC. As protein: CASSLAGGETQYF.

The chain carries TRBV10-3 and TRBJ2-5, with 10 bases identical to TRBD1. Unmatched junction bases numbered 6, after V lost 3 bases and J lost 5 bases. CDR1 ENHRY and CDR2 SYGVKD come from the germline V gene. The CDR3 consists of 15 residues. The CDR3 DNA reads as TGTGCCATCAGTGATACCGGGACAGGGGCTGAGACCCAGTACTTC. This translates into CAISDTGTGAETQYF.

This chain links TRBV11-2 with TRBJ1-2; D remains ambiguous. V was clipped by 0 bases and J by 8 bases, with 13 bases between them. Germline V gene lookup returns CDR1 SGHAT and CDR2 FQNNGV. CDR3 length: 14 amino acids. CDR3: CASSLEFGPGGYTF. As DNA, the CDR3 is TGTGCCAGCAGCTTAGAATTTGGGCCGGGGGGCTACACCTTC.

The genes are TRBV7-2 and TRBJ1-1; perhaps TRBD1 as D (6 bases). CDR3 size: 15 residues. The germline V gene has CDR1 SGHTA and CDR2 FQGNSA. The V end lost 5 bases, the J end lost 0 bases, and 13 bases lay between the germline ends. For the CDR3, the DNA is TGTGCCAGCAGCGCAGGGGCGGCCATGAACACTGAAGCTTTCTTT. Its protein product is CASSAGAAMNTEAFF.

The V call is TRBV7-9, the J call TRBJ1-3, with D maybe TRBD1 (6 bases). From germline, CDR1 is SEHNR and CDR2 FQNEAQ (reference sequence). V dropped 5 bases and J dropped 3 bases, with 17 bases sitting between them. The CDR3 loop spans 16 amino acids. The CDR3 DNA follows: TGTGCCAGCAGCCCTATGGACAGCCGGCGTGGAAACACCATATATTTT. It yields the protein CASSPMDSRRGNTIYF.

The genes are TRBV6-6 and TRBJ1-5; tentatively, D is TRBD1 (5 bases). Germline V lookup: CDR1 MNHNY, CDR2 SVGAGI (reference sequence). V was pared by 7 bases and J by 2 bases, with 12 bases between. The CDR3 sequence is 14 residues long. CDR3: CASTPQGGNQPQHF. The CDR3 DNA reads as TGTGCCAGCACCCCCCAAGGGGGCAATCAGCCCCAGCATTTT.

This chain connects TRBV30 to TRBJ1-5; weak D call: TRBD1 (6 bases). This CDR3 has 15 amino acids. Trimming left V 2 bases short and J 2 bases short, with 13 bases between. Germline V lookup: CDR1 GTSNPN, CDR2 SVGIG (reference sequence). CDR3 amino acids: CAWSKTTGRNQPQHF. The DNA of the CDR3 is TGTGCCTGGAGTAAAACGACAGGACGCAATCAGCCCCAGCATTTT.

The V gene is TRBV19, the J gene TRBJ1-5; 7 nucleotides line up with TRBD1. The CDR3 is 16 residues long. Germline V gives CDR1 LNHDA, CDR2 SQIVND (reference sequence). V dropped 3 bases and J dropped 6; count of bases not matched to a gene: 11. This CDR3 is CASSIGGSTGTQPQHF. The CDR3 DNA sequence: TGTGCCAGTAGTATTGGGGGATCGACAGGGACTCAGCCCCAGCATTTT.

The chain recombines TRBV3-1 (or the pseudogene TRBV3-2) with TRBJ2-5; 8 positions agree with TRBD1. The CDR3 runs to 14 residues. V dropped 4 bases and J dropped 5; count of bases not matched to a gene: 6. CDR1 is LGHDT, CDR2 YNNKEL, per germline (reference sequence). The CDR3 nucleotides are TGTGCCAGCAGCCTATCCAGGGGGCTCGAGACCCAGTACTTC. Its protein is CASSLSRGLETQYF.

The CDR3 is CASSLLGDTEAFF. The CDR3 nucleotides are TGTGCCAGCAGCCTGTTGGGCGACACTGAAGCTTTCTTT. The genes are TRBV12-3 or TRBV12-4 and TRBJ1-1; D uncertain. CDR3 size: 13 residues. Trimming shortened V by 6 bases and J by 3 bases, and 11 bases separated the two germline ends.

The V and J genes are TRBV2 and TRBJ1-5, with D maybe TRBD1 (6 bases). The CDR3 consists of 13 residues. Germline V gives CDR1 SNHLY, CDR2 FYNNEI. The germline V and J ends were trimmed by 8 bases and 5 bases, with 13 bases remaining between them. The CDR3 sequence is CASRTEEDQPQHF. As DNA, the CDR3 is TGTGCCAGCCGGACAGAAGAGGATCAGCCCCAGCATTTT.

The CDR3 sequence: CASSLAPPSGATYNEQFF. The CDR3 nucleotides read TGTGCCAGCAGCTTAGCACCCCCTAGCGGGGCCACCTACAATGAGCAGTTCTTC. V gene TRBV7-6 combines with J gene TRBJ2-1; 9 bases line up with TRBD2. The germline CDR1 and CDR2 sequences are SGHVS and FNYEAQ. This CDR3 has 18 amino acids. V was pared by 0 bases and J by 2 bases, with 8 bases of the junction left unmatched.

This chain's CDR3 is CASSPDFEQFF. CDR3 coding DNA: TGTGCCAGCAGCCCAGACTTTGAGCAGTTCTTC. The genes are TRBV7-8 and TRBJ2-1; no clear D gene. V lost 5 bases, J lost 9 bases, and 8 bases lay in between. This CDR3 has 11 residues. The V gene's germline CDR1 is SGHVS and CDR2 FQNEAQ.

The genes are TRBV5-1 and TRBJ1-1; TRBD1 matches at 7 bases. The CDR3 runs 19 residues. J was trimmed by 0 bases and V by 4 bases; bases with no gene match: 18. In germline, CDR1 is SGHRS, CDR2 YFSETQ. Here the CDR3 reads CASSRTLGDSRLMNTEAFF. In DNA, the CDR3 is TGCGCCAGCAGCAGAACTCTAGGGGACAGCAGACTTATGAACACTGAAGCTTTCTTT. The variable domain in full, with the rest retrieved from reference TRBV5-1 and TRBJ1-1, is KAGVTQTPRYLIKTRGQQVTLSCSPISGHRSVSWYQQTPGQGLQFLFEYFSETQRNKGNFPGRFSGRQFSNSRSEMNVSTLELGDSALYLCASSRTLGDSRLMNTEAFFGQGTRLTVV.

Here the CDR3 reads CASSEWANTEAFF. The CDR3 DNA sequence: TGCGCCAGCAGTGAGTGGGCGAACACTGAAGCTTTCTTT. The V call is TRBV10-1, the J call TRBJ1-1; D is unresolved. From germline, CDR1 is WNHNN and CDR2 SYGVQD (reference sequence). V was pared by 1 base and J by 1 base, with 4 bases between. This CDR3 is 13 amino acids long.

The DNA of the CDR3 is TGTGCCAGCAGTTACTCGAGAGACACTGAAGCTTTCTTT. Its translation is CASSYSRDTEAFF. The chain is built from TRBV6-5 and TRBJ1-1; D is uncertain. Trimming removed 0 bases at V and 3 bases at J, with 5 bases between. This CDR3 contains 13 residues. Germline CDR1 and CDR2: MNHEY and SVGAGI.

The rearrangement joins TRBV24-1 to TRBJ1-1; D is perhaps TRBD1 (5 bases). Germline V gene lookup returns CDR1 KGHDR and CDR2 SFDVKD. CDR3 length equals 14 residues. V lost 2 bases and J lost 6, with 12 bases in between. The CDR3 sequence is CATSDSRGAAEAFF. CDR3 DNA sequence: TGTGCCACCAGTGATTCGCGGGGCGCGGCTGAAGCTTTCTTT.

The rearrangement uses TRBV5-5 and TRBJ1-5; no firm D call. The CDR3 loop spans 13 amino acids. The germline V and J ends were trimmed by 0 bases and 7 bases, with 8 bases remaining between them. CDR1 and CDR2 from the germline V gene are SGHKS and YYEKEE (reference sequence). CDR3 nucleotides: TGTGCCAGCAGCTTGGAATTAGCCCAGCCCCAGCATTTT. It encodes CASSLELAQPQHF.

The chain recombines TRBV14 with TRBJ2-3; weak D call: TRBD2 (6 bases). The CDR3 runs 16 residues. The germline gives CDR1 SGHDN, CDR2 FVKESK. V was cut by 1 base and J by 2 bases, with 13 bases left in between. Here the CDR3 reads CASSQVGGQSTDTQYF. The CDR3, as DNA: TGTGCCAGCAGCCAAGTCGGGGGTCAGTCCACAGATACGCAGTATTTT.